Each of the 14 T cell receptor beta chains below was sequenced from the same sample in a study of shared clonotypes between healthy human individuals. Repertoires were generated with immunoSEQ multiplex PCR, while TCRdb's copy carries only in-frame clones and drops some. The sample consists of 2 million to 2.5 million clones, more than 85% of them appearing once. Terminally differentiated effector memory CD45RA+ cells were excluded from the naive CD8 cells, which were CD45RO-negative and positively selected for CCR7. The sample taken for sequencing was naive CD8+ T cells from PBMCs. All receptors derive from a young man in good health. Some clones in this sample may be carry-over from other donors' samples.

In its sample, this clone was seen once. The rearrangement uses TRBV10-3 and TRBJ2-7; 8 bases are a match to TRBD1. The J segment lost 3 bases and the V segment lost 2 bases, leaving 6 bases of the junction unmatched. Looked up from germline, CDR1 is ENHRY and CDR2 is SYGVKD. This CDR3 is built from 15 residues. The CDR3 is CAISESQGAFYEQYF. CDR3 nucleotide sequence: TGTGCCATCAGTGAGAGTCAGGGGGCATTCTACGAGCAGTACTTC.

J is TRBJ2-3 and V is TRBV4-2; D ambiguous. The CDR3 runs to 17 residues. Germline assignment: CDR1 LGHNA and CDR2 YNFKEQ. Trimming removed 0 bases from V and 2 bases from J, with 15 bases in between. As DNA, the CDR3 is TGTGCCAGCAGCCAAGACGACGGCTCCCTCTCCACAGATACGCAGTATTTT. Protein sequence: CASSQDDGSLSTDTQYF.

The rearrangement uses TRBV7-9 and TRBJ1-2; D is uncertain. Germline V gives CDR1 SEHNR, CDR2 FQNEAQ (reference sequence). Trimming cost V 5 bases and J 2 bases, with 18 bases left between them. The CDR3 has 16 amino acids. The CDR3 sequence is CASSRRREPNNYGYTF. Written as DNA, the CDR3 is TGTGCCAGCAGCCGTAGGCGCGAGCCCAACAACTATGGCTACACCTTC.

Comment on this clone: Other DNA sequences in this sample translate to the same CDR3. This sequence joins TRBV28 and TRBJ2-7; no reliable D call. V lost 6 bases to trimming and J lost 4 bases, with 7 bases between them. Looked up from germline, CDR1 is MDHEN and CDR2 is SYDVKM. This CDR3 spans 11 amino acids. The CDR3 sequence is CASSPFYEQYF. The CDR3 coding sequence is TGTGCCAGCAGCCCTTTTTACGAGCAGTACTTC.

This clone was seen a handful of times. Other DNA sequences in this specimen translate into the identical CDR3. The chain uses TRBV9 and TRBJ1-1; a weak D match, TRBD1 (5 bases). CDR3 length equals 15 residues. CDR1 is SGDLS and CDR2 is YYNGEE in the germline V gene. Trimming took 0 bases from V and 0 from J, leaving 9 bases between them. CDR3 bases: TGTGCCAGCAGCGTAGGTGGGGGGTTGAACACTGAAGCTTTCTTT. As protein: CASSVGGGLNTEAFF.

The CDR3 sequence is CASSASYEQYF. As DNA, the CDR3 is TGTGCCAGTAGTGCCTCCTACGAGCAGTACTTC. The chain links TRBV19 to TRBJ2-7; D not resolved. The germline V and J ends were trimmed by 5 bases and 0 bases, with 2 bases remaining between them. CDR3 size: 11 residues. From germline, CDR1 is LNHDA and CDR2 SQIVND (reference sequence).

The rearrangement links TRBV11-2 to TRBJ1-5, with D tentatively TRBD1 (5 bases). CDR3 size: 15 residues. V lost 5 bases to trimming and J lost 6 bases, with 17 bases between them. Per the germline V gene, CDR1 is SGHAT and CDR2 is FQNNGV. The CDR3 bases are TGTGCCAGCAGCCCCTTCCGGGGGGTGACTCAGCCCCAGCATTTT. Translating it yields CASSPFRGVTQPQHF.

This clone has a single count. In nucleotides, the CDR3 is TGCGCCAGCAGGCTGACAGGGGCCGAGCAGTACTTC. This gives the protein CASRLTGAEQYF. This chain links TRBV5-1 with TRBJ2-7; 8 bases are shared with TRBD1. There are 12 residues in the CDR3. Germline trimming cut 5 bases from V and 6 bases from J; bases unmatched to any gene: 4. Germline assignment: CDR1 SGHRS and CDR2 YFSETQ.

A word on this clone: This sample includes further DNA sequences coding for the same CDR3. The J gene is TRBJ1-5, the V gene TRBV30; D perhaps matches TRBD1 (5 bases). The CDR3 extends over 14 amino acids. V was trimmed by 6 bases and J by 5 bases, leaving 17 bases between them. The V gene's germline CDR1 is GTSNPN and CDR2 SVGIG (reference sequence). In DNA form, the CDR3 reads TGTGCCTGCCAAGTCGGAGGGGCTGATCAGCCCCAGCATTTT. Translating gives CACQVGGADQPQHF.

The chain employs TRBV7-9 and TRBJ1-4; 7 bases are a match to TRBD1. The CDR3 runs to 15 residues. Trimming at V came to 3 bases and at J to 5 bases, leaving 6 bases not matched to a gene. Per germline, CDR1 SEHNR and CDR2 FQNEAQ (reference sequence). The chain's CDR3 is CASSFYGQENEKLFF. In DNA, the CDR3 is TGTGCCAGCAGCTTTTACGGACAGGAGAATGAAAAACTGTTTTTT.

This chain uses TRBV7-7 with TRBJ1-5; 9 bases agree with TRBD1. CDR1 is SSHAT and CDR2 is FNYEAQ in the germline V gene (reference sequence). The CDR3 has 15 amino acids. J lost 3 bases, V lost 6 bases, and 6 bases had no gene match. CDR3 nucleotide sequence: TGTGCCAGCAGTAGCCGGGACAGGGACAATCAGCCCCAGCATTTT. This encodes CASSSRDRDNQPQHF. The full variable domain, its missing parts supplied by reference TRBV7-7 and TRBJ1-5, is GAGVSQSPRYKVTKRGQDVTLRCDPISSHATLYWYQQALGQGPEFLTYFNYEAQPDKSGLPSDRFSAERPEGSISTLTIQRTEQRDSAMYRCASSSRDRDNQPQHFGDGTRLSIL.

This clone showed up just once. V gene TRBV15 combines with J gene TRBJ2-5, with D unclear. V was pared by 1 base and J by 5 bases, with 8 bases between. The CDR3 is made up of 13 amino acids. Germline CDR1 reads LNHNV; CDR2 reads YYDKDF (reference sequence). In DNA, the CDR3 is TGTGCCACCAGCAGAGTACAGTTGGAGACCCAGTACTTC. Amino acid sequence: CATSRVQLETQYF.

The chain has TRBV28 and TRBJ2-1, with D possibly TRBD1 on 5 matching bases. Germline CDR1 is MDHEN and CDR2 is SYDVKM. This CDR3 comprises 15 residues. The V and J ends lost 0 bases and 7 bases respectively, with 13 bases between them. The DNA of the CDR3 is TGTGCCAGCAGTTTATGGGGTGGGGCAGCTAATGAGCAGTTCTTC. The encoded protein is CASSLWGGAANEQFF.

The chain combines TRBV19 with TRBJ1-1, with D possibly TRBD1 on 5 matching bases. V lost 5 bases and J lost 0, with 10 bases in between. Germline CDR1 is LNHDA and CDR2 is SQIVND (reference sequence). CDR3 length: 14 residues. CDR3 DNA: TGTGCCAGTAGTGGGACGGTCATGAACACTGAAGCTTTCTTT. It yields the protein CASSGTVMNTEAFF.